The clone carrying this T cell receptor beta chain appeared a single time. The repertoire was sequenced with immunoSEQ multiplex PCR; TCRdb's copy has only in-frame clones and lacks some. Of 25,000 to 35,000 clones in the sample, more than 70% were seen once. CDR1 is MNHNS, CDR2 SASEGT, per germline. The length of the CDR3 is 14 residues. V was shortened by 0 bases and J by 3 bases, with 7 bases between the two germline ends. This specimen comes from a study of blood T cell repertoires in COVID-19. Study details: Samples came from the United States, Italy and Spain, spanning acute and convalescent COVID-19. Sample material is recorded as cDNA or gDNA derived from T cells, B-cell-depleted T cells, or PBMCs.

The chain links TRBV6-1 to TRBJ2-3; D remains unclear. This receptor was obtained from a human donor in a cohort sampled during active COVID-19. The specimen sequenced was peripheral blood. CDR3 amino acids: CASSEAWQTDTQYF. The CDR3 DNA reads as TGTGCCAGCAGTGAAGCGTGGCAGACAGATACGCAGTATTTT.